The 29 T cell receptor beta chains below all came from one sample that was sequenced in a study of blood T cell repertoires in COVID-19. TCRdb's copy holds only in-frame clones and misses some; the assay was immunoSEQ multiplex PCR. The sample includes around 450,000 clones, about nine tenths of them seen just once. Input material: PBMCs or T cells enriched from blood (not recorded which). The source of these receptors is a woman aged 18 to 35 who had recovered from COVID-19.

The chain's CDR3 is CASSRDRLTYEQYF. The CDR3 nucleotides are TGTGCCAGCAGCCGGGACAGGCTAACCTACGAGCAGTACTTC. V is TRBV5-7 and J is TRBJ2-7, with TRBD1 matching over 8 bases. TRBV5-7 is an ORF, with its function uncertain. This CDR3 comprises 14 residues. V trimming: 4 bases; J trimming: 2 bases; junction bases outside the gene matches: 5.

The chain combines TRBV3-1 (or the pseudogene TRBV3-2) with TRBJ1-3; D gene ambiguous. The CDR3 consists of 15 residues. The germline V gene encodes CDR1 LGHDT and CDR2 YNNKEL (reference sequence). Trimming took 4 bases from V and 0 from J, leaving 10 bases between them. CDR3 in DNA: TGTGCCAGCAGCCGGGCCGCAGACTCTGGAAACACCATATATTTT. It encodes CASSRAADSGNTIYF.

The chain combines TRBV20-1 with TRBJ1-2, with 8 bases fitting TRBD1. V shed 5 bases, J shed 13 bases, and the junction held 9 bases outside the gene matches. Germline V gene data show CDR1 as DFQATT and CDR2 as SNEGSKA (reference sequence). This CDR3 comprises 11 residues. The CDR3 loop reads CSAFTGGFSTF. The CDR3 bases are TGCAGTGCTTTCACAGGGGGTTTCTCCACCTTC.

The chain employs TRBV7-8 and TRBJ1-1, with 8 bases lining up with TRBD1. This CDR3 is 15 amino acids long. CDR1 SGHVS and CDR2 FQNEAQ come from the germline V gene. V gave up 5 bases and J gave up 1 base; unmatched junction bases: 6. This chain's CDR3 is CASSAFTGGNTEAFF. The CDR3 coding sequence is TGTGCCAGCAGCGCCTTTACAGGGGGGAACACTGAAGCTTTCTTT.

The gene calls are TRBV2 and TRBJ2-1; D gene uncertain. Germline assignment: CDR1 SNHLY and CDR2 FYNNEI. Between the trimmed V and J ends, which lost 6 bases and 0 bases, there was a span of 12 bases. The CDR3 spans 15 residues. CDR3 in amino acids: CASSADGASYNEQFF. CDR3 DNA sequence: TGTGCCAGCAGCGCCGACGGAGCCTCCTACAATGAGCAGTTCTTC.

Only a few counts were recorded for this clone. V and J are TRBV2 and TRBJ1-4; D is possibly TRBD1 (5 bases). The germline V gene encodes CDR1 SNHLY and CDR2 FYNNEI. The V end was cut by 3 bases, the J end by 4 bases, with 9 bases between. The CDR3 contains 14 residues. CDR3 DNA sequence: TGTGCCAGCAGTGACAGGGATAATAATGAAAAACTGTTTTTT. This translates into CASSDRDNNEKLFF.

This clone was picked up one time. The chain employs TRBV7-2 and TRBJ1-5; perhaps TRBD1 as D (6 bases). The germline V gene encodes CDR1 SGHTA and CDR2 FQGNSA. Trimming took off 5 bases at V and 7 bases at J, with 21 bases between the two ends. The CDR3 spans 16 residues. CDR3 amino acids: CASSQWDTDLGQPQHF. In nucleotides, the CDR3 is TGTGCCAGCAGCCAGTGGGACACTGACCTGGGGCAGCCCCAGCATTTT.

CDR3 coding DNA: TGTGCCAGCAGCTTGGCCGCGTGGGGGGAATCCTACAATGAGCAGTTCTTC. Amino acid sequence: CASSLAAWGESYNEQFF. The chain recombines TRBV5-8 with TRBJ2-1, with D possibly matching TRBD2 (6 bases). The CDR3 spans 17 residues. V shed 0 bases and J shed 1 base, with 14 bases lying between them. CDR1 is SGHTS, CDR2 YDEGEE, per germline.

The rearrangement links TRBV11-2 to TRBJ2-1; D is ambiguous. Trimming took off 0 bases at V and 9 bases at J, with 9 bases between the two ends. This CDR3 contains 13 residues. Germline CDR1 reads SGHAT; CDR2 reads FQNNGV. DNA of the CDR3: TGTGCCAGCAGCTTAGATAGGAGCTTTGAGCAGTTCTTC. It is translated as CASSLDRSFEQFF.

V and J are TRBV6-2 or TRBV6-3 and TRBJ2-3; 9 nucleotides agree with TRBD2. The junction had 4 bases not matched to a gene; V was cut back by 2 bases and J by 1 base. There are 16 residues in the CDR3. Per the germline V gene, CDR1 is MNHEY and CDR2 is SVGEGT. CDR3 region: CASSYGVAGGTDTQYF. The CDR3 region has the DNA TGTGCCAGCAGTTACGGGGTAGCGGGGGGCACAGATACGCAGTATTTT.

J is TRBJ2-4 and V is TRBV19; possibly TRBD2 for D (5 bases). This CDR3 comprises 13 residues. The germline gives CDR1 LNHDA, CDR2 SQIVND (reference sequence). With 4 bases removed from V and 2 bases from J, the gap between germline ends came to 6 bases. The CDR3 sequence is CASSTGTKNIQYF. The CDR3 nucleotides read TGTGCCAGTAGTACGGGGACCAAAAACATTCAGTACTTC.

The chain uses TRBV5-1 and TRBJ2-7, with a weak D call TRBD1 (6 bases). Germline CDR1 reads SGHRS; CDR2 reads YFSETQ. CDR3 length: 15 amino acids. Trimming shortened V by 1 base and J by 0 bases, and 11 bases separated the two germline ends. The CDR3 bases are TGCGCCAGCAGCTTGATACAGGGCCCCTCCTACGAGCAGTACTTC. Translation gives CASSLIQGPSYEQYF. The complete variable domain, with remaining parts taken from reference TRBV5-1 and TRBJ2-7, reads KAGVTQTPRYLIKTRGQQVTLSCSPISGHRSVSWYQQTPGQGLQFLFEYFSETQRNKGNFPGRFSGRQFSNSRSEMNVSTLELGDSALYLCASSLIQGPSYEQYFGPGTRLTVT.

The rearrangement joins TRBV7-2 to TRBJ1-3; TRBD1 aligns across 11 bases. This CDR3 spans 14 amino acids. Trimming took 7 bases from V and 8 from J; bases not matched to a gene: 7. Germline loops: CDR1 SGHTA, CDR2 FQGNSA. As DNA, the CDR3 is TGTGCCAGCACCCCCGGACAGGGGGCGGACACCATATATTTT. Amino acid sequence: CASTPGQGADTIYF.

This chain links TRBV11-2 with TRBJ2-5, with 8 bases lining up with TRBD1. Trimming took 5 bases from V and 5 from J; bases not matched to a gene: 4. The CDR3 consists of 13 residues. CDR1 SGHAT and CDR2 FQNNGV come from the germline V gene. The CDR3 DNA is TGTGCCAGCAGCAGAAACAGGGGGGAGACCCAGTACTTC. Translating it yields CASSRNRGETQYF.

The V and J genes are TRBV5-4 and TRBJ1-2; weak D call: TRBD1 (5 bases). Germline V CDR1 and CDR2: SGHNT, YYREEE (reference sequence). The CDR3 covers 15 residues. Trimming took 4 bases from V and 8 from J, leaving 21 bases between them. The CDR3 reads CASSTRSQETWGYTF. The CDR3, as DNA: TGTGCCAGCAGCACGAGGTCACAGGAGACGTGGGGCTACACCTTC.

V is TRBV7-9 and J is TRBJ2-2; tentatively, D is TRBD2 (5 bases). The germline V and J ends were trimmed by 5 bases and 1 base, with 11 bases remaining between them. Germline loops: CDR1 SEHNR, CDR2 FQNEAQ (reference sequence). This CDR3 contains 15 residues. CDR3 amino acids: CASSHGRENTGELFF. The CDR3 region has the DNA TGTGCCAGCAGCCATGGACGGGAGAACACCGGGGAGCTGTTTTTT.

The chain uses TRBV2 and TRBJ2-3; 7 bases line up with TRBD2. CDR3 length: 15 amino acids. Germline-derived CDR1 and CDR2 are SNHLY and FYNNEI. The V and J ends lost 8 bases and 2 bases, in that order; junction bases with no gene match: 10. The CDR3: CASDREAGLTDTQYF. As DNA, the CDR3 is TGTGCCAGCGATCGGGAAGCGGGGCTCACAGATACGCAGTATTTT.

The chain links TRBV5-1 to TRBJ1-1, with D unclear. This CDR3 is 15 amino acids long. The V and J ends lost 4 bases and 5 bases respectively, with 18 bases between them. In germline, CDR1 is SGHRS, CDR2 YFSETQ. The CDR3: CASSVDGGRRTEAFF. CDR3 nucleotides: TGCGCCAGCAGCGTGGACGGTGGAAGGAGGACTGAAGCTTTCTTT.

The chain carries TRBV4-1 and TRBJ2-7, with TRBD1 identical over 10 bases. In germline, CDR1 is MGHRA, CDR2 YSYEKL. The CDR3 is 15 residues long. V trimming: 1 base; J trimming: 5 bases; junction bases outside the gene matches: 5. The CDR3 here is CASSQGGTGVNEQYF. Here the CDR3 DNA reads TGCGCCAGCAGCCAAGGTGGGACAGGGGTCAACGAGCAGTACTTC.

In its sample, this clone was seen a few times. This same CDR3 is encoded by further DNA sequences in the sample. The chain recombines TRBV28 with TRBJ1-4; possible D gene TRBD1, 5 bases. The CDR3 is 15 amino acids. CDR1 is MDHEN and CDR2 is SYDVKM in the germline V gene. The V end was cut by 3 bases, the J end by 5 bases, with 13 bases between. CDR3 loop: CASSLGDRPNEKLFF. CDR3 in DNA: TGTGCCAGCAGTTTGGGTGACAGACCGAATGAAAAACTGTTTTTT.

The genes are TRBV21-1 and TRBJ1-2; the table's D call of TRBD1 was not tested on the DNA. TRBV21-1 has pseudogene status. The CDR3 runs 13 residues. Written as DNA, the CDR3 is TGTGCTCCGGGACAGCCGAATAACTATGGCTACACCTTC. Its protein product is CAPGQPNNYGYTF.

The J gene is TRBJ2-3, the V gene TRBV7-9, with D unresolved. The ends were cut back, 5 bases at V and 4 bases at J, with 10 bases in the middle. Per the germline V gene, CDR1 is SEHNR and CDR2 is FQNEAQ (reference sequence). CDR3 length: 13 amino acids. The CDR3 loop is CASSPARADTQYF. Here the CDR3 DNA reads TGTGCCAGCAGCCCAGCACGGGCAGATACGCAGTATTTT.

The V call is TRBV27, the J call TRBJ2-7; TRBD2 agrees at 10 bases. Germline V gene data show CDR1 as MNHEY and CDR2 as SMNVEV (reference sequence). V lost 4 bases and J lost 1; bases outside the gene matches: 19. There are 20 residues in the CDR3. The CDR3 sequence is CASSSLGASGGRSGSYEQYF. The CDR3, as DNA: TGTGCCAGCAGTTCCCTCGGGGCTAGCGGGGGCAGGTCGGGGTCCTACGAGCAGTACTTC.

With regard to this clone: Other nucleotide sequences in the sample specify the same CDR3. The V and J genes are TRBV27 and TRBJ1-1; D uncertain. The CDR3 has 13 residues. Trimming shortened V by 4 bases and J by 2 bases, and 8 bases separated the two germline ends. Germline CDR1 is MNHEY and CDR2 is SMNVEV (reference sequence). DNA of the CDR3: TGTGCCAGCAGTTCCCCCTTAAACACTGAAGCTTTCTTT. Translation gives CASSSPLNTEAFF.

The CDR3 DNA reads as TGTGCCACCCAGCCTGGGGAGGCCTATGGCTACACCTTC. Amino acid sequence: CATQPGEAYGYTF. This chain joins TRBV10-3 and TRBJ1-2; D gene unclear. Germline V gene data show CDR1 as ENHRY and CDR2 as SYGVKD. This CDR3 comprises 13 residues. Deletions cut 10 bases from V and 4 bases from J, with 16 bases between.

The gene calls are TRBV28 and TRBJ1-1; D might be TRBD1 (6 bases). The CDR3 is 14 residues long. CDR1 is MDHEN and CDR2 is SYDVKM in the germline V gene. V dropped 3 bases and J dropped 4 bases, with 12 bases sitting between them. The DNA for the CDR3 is TGTGCCAGCAGTTTGTACAGGGAGAGCACTGAAGCTTTCTTT. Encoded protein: CASSLYRESTEAFF.

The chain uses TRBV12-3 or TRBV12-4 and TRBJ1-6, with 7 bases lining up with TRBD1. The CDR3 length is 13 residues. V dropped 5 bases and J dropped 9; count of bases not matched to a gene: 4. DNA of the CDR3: TGTGCCAGCAGTACAGGGGTAGGTTCACCCCTCCACTTT. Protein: CASSTGVGSPLHF.

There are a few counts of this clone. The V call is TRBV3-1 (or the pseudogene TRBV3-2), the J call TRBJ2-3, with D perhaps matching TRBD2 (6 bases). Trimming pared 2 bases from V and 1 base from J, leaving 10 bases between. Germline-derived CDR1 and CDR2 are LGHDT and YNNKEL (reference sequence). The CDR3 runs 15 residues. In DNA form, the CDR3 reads TGTGCCAGCAGCCAATCACTAGCAGGCACAGATACGCAGTATTTT. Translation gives CASSQSLAGTDTQYF.

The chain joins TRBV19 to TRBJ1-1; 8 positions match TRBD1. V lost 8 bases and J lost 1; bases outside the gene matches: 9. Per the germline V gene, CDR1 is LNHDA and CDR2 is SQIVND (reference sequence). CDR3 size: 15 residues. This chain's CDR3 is CASYIGQGSNTEAFF. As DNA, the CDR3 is TGTGCCAGTTATATCGGACAGGGCTCGAACACTGAAGCTTTCTTT.